The rows below give T cell receptor beta chains drawn from one sample of a study of blood T cell repertoires in COVID-19. Repertoires were generated with immunoSEQ multiplex PCR, while TCRdb's copy carries only in-frame clones and drops some. This table holds more than 300,000 clones, 90% found once. Sequencing was carried out using peripheral blood. The receptors derive from a woman aged 40 to 50 with COVID-19, enrolled during active disease. CDR3s include the opening cysteine and the closing phenylalanine or tryptophan. Fields, in order: V gene, clone size, CDR3 length, J gene, D gene, CDR3 protein, CDR3 DNA. The D gene is left open where the match is weak. The size entry is marked missing in some rows and otherwise reads once, few, many or a size class.

>TRBV28|-|13|TRBJ1-2|-
CASSSGIGYGYTF
TGTGCCAGCAGTTCGGGGATTGGCTATGGCTACACCTTC
>TRBV18|-|16|TRBJ1-5|TRBD1
CASSPPGTGSNQPQHF
TGTGCCAGCTCACCACCGGGGACAGGGAGCAATCAGCCCCAGCATTTT
>TRBV19|-|16|TRBJ1-1|-
CASSIVASTMNTEAFF
TGTGCCAGTAGTATAGTAGCCAGCACCATGAACACTGAAGCTTTCTTT
>TRBV5-1|once|18|TRBJ2-1|TRBD2
CASSLGLGGDRPRDEQFF
TGCGCCAGCAGCTTGGGTCTTGGGGGGGACCGGCCCCGCGATGAGCAGTTCTTC
>TRBV28|-|15|TRBJ2-3|TRBD2
CASSPLAGVTDTQYF
TGTGCCAGCAGTCCCTTAGCGGGGGTCACAGATACGCAGTATTTT
>TRBV7-9|few|16|TRBJ1-2|TRBD1
CASSLAETGGGGGYTF
TGTGCCAGCAGCTTAGCGGAGACAGGGGGCGGAGGTGGCTACACCTTC
>TRBV20-1|-|11|TRBJ2-2|-
CSAVLRGELFF
TGCAGTGCGGTCCTCAGAGGGGAGCTGTTTTTT
>TRBV6-6|-|16|TRBJ1-5|TRBD1
CASSYRTGGESQPQHF
TGTGCCAGCAGTTACAGGACAGGGGGAGAAAGTCAGCCCCAGCATTTT
>TRBV7-9|-|15|TRBJ2-3|-
CASRHFTGGTDTQYF
TGTGCCAGCAGACATTTTACGGGGGGCACAGATACGCAGTATTTT
>TRBV5-1|-|16|TRBJ1-2|-
CASSLGGLQEVYGYTF
TGCGCCAGCAGCTTGGGGGGGCTTCAGGAAGTCTATGGCTACACCTTC
>TRBV20-1|once|14|TRBJ2-5|TRBD2
CSASLSGGAETQYF
TGCAGTGCTAGTCTCAGCGGGGGGGCGGAGACCCAGTACTTC
>TRBV14|-|14|TRBJ1-1|TRBD1
CASSQERGRTEAFF
TGTGCCAGCAGCCAAGAAAGGGGGCGAACTGAAGCTTTCTTT
>TRBV7-2|-|16|TRBJ2-3|TRBD1
CASSLVGQGHTDTQYF
TGTGCCAGCAGCTTAGTAGGACAGGGGCACACAGATACGCAGTATTTT
>TRBV7-9|-|15|TRBJ1-1|TRBD1
CASRPTDRGNTEAFF
TGTGCCAGCAGACCGACAGACAGGGGGAACACTGAAGCTTTCTTT
>TRBV6-5|-|14|TRBJ1-5|-
CASSPGHSNQPQHF
TGTGCCAGCAGTCCGGGACACAGCAATCAGCCCCAGCATTTT
>TRBV4-1|-|20|TRBJ2-6|TRBD2
CASSQDLGRLAYSGANVLTF
TGCGCCAGCAGCCAAGATTTGGGGAGACTAGCGTACTCTGGGGCCAACGTCCTGACTTTC
>TRBV18|-|17|TRBJ2-2|TRBD1
CASSPSHMGQSTGELFF
TGTGCCAGCTCGCCTTCCCACATGGGACAGAGCACCGGGGAGCTGTTTTTT
>TRBV28|-|12|TRBJ1-5|TRBD1
CASSFDRGREHF
TGTGCCAGCAGTTTCGACAGGGGGCGAGAACATTTT
>TRBV6-5|-|15|TRBJ2-2|-
CASTEGGGVTGELFF
TGTGCCAGCACCGAAGGGGGGGGAGTCACCGGGGAGCTGTTTTTT
>TRBV5-4|-|13|TRBJ2-2|-
CASSPPGTGELFF
TGTGCCAGCAGCCCCCCGGGCACCGGGGAGCTGTTTTTT
>TRBV5-1|-|15|TRBJ1-1|TRBD1
CASSVAGTGRTEAFF
TGCGCCAGCAGCGTTGCCGGGACAGGGAGAACTGAAGCTTTCTTT
>TRBV5-1|-|15|TRBJ1-2|-
CASSSLGGNSYGYTF
TGCGCCAGCAGCTCGCTCGGGGGTAACTCCTATGGCTACACCTTC